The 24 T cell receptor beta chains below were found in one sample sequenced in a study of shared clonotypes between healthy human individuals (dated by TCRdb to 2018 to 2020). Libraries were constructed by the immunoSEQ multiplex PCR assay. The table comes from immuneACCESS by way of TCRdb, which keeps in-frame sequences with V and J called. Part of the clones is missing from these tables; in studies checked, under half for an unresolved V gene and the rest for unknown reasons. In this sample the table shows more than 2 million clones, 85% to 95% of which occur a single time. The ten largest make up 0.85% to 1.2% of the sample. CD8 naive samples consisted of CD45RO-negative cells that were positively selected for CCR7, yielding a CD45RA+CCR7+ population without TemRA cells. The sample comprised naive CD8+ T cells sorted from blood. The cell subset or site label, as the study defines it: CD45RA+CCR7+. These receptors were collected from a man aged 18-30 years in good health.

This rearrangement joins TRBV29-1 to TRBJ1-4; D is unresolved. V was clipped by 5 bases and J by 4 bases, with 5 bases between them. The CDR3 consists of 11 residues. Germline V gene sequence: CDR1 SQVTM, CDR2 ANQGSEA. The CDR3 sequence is CSVFSNEKLFF. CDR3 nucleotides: TGCAGCGTTTTTAGTAATGAAAAACTGTTTTTT.

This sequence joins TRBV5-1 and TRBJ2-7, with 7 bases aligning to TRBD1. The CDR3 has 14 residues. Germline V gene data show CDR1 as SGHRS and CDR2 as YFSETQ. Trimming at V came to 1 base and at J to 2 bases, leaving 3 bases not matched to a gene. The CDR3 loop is CASSLTGAAYEQYF. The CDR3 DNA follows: TGCGCCAGCAGCTTGACAGGGGCTGCCTACGAGCAGTACTTC.

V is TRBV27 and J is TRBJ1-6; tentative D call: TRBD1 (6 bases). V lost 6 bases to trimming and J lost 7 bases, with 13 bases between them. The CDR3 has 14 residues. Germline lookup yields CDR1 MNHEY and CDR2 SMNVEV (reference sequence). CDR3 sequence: CASRQGLGNSPLHF. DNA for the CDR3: TGTGCCAGCAGGCAGGGGCTTGGGAATTCACCCCTCCACTTT.

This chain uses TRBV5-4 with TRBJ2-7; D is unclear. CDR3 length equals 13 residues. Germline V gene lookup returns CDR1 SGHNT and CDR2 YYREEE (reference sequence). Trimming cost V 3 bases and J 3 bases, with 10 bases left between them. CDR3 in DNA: TGTGCCAGCAGCTCCTCCGGAAACTACGAGCAGTACTTC. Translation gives CASSSSGNYEQYF.

This CDR3 is CASTPILNTGELFF. DNA of the CDR3: TGTGCCAGCACCCCTATACTCAACACCGGGGAGCTGTTTTTT. The chain joins TRBV27 to TRBJ2-2; D not certain. The CDR3 is 14 amino acids. CDR1 is MNHEY, CDR2 SMNVEV, per germline (reference sequence). Trimming shortened V by 7 bases and J by 2 bases, and 11 bases separated the two germline ends.

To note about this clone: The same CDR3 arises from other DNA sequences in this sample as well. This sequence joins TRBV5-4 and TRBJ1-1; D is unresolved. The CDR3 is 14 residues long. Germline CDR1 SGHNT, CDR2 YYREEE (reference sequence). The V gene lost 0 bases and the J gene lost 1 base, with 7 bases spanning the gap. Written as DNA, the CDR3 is TGTGCCAGCAGCTTGGCCGGAGGGAACACTGAAGCTTTCTTT. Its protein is CASSLAGGNTEAFF.

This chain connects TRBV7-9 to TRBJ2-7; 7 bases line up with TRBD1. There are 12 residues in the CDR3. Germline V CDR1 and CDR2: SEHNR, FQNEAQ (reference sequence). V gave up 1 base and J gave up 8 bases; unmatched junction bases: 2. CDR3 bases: TGTGCCAGCAGCTTAGAACAGGGGAAGCAGTACTTC. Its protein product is CASSLEQGKQYF.

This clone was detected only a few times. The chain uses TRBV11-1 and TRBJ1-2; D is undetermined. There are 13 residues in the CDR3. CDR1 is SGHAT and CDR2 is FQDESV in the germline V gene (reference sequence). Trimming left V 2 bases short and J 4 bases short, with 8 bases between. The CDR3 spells CASSLSVAYGYTF. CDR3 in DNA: TGTGCCAGCAGCTTATCCGTTGCCTATGGCTACACCTTC.

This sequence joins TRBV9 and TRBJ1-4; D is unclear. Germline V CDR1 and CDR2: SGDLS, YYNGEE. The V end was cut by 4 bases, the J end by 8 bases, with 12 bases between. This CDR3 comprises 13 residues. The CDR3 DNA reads TGTGCCAGCAGCCCGACGGACGAGGAAAAACTGTTTTTT. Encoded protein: CASSPTDEEKLFF.

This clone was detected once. The CDR3 loop is CASSFDRGTEAFF. The CDR3 DNA reads as TGTGCCAGCAGCTTTGACAGGGGCACTGAAGCTTTCTTT. The rearrangement joins TRBV5-5 to TRBJ1-1, with TRBD1 matching 8 bases. Losses at the gene ends were 2 bases for V and 4 bases for J; bases not matched to a gene: 1. The CDR3 sequence is 13 residues long. Germline V gene sequence: CDR1 SGHKS, CDR2 YYEKEE (reference sequence).

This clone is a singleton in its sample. The CDR3 nucleotides read TGTGCCAGAAGCTTACCAGGTACGGTGGTGCCCTATGGCTACACCTTC. Translating gives CARSLPGTVVPYGYTF. The V gene is TRBV5-3, the J gene TRBJ1-2; D remains ambiguous. TRBV5-3 counts as an open reading frame of uncertain function. This CDR3 has 16 amino acids. V dropped 2 bases and J dropped 4 bases, with 18 bases sitting between them.

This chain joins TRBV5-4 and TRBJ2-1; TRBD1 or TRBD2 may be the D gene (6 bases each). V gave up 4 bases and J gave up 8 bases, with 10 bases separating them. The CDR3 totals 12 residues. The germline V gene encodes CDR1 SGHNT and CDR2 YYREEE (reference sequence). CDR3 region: CASSVGGHEQFF. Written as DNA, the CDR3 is TGTGCCAGCAGCGTGGGGGGCCATGAGCAGTTCTTC.

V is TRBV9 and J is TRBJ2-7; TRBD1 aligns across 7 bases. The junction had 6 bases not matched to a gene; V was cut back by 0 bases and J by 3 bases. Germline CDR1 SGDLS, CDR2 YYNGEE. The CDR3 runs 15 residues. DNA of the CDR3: TGTGCCAGCAGCGTAGGAACAGGGGTAGGCTACGAGCAGTACTTC. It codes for CASSVGTGVGYEQYF.

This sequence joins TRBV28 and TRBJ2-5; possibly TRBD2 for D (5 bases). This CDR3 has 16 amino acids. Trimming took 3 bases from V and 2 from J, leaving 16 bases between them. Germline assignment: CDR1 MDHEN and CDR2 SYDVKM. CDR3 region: CASSLGGGGSQETQYF. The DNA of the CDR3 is TGTGCCAGCAGTTTGGGCGGAGGCGGGTCTCAAGAGACCCAGTACTTC. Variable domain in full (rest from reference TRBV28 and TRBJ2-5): DVKVTQSSRYLVKRTGEKVFLECVQDMDHENMFWYRQDPGLGLRLIYFSYDVKMKEKGDIPEGYSVSREKKERFSLILESASTNQTSMYLCASSLGGGGSQETQYFGPGTRLLVL.

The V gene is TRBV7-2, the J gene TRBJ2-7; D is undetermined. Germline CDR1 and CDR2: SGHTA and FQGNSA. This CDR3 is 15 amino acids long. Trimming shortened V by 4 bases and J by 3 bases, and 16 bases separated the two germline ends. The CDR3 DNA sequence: TGTGCCAGCAGCTCCGACGCATCCCCCCTCTACGAGCAGTACTTC. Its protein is CASSSDASPLYEQYF.

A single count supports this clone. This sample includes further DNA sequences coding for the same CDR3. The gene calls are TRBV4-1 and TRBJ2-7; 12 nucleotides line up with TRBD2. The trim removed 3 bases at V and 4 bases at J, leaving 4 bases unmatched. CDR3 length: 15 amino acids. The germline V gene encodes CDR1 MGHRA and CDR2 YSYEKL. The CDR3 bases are TGCGCCAGCAGCCAGGGACTAGCGGGCCTATACGAGCAGTACTTC. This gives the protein CASSQGLAGLYEQYF.

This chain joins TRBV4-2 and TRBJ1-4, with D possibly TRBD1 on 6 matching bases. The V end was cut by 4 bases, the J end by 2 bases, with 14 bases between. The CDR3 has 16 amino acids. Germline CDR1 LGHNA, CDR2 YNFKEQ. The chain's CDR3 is CASSPERGATNEKLFF. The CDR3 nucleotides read TGTGCCAGCAGCCCAGAACGGGGGGCGACTAATGAAAAACTGTTTTTT.

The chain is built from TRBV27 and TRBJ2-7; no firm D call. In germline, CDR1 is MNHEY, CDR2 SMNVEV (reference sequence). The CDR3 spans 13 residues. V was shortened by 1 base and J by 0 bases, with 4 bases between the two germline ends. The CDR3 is CASSLYYSYEQYF. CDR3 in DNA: TGTGCCAGCAGTTTATATTACTCCTACGAGCAGTACTTC.

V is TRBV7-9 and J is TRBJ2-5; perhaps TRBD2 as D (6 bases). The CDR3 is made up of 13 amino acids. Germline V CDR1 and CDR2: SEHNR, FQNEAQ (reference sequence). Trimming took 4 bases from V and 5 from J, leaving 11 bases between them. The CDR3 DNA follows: TGTGCCAGCAGCTCTACTAGCCGGGAGACCCAGTACTTC. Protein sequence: CASSSTSRETQYF.

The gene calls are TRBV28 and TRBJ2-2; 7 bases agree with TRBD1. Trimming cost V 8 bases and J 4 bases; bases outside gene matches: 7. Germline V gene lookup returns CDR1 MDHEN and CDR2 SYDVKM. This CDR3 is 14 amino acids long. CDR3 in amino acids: CASLGGATTGELFF. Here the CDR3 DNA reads TGTGCCAGCTTAGGGGGCGCGACCACCGGGGAGCTGTTTTTT.

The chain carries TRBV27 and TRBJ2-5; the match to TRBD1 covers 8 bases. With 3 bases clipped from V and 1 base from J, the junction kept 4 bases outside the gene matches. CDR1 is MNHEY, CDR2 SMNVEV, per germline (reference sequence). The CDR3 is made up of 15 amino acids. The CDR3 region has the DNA TGTGCCAGCAGTTTCTTAGGGACAGGCCAAGAGACCCAGTACTTC. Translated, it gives CASSFLGTGQETQYF.

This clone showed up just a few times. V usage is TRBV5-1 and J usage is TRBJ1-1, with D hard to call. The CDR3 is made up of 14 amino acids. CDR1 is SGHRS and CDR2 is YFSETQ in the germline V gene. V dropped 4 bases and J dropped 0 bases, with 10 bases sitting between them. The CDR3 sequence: CASSDPGVNTEAFF. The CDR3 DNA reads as TGCGCCAGCAGCGATCCGGGAGTGAACACTGAAGCTTTCTTT.

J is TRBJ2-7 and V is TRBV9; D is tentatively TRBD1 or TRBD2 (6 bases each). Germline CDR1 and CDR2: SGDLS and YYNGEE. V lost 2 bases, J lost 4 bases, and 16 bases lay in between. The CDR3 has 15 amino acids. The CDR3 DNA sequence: TGTGCCAGCAGCGTGGGAGGCAGGGGTGGGTACGAGCAGTACTTC. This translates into CASSVGGRGGYEQYF.

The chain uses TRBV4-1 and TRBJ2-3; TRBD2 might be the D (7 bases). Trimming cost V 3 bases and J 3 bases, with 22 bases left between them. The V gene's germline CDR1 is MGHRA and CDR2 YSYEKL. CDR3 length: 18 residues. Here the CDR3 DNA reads TGCGCCAGCAGCCACCTTTACTTGGGGGGGGGCGGTACAGATACGCAGTATTTT. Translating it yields CASSHLYLGGGGTDTQYF.